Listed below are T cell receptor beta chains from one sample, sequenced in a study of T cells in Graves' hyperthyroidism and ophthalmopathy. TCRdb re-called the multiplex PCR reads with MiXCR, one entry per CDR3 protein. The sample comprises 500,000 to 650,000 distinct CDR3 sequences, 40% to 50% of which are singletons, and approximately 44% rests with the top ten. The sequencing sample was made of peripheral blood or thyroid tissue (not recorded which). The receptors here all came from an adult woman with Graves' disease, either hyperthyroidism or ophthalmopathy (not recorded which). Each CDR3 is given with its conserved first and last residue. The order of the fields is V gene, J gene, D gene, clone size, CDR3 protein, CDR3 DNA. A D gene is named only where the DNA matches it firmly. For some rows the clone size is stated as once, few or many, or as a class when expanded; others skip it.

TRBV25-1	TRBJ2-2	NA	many	CASSFQVGVGELFF	TGTGCCAGCAGTTTTCAGGTCGGGGTCGGGGAGCTGTTTTTT
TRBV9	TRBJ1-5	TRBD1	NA	CASSGQGGQPQHF	TGTGCCAGCAGCGGACAGGGTGGTCAGCCCCAGCATTTT
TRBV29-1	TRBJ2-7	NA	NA	CSVAGGRTLFEQYF	TGCAGCGTTGCGGGCGGCCGTACGTTGTTCGAGCAGTACTTC
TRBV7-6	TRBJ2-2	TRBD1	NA	CASSPGTGDGGELFF	TGTGCCAGCAGCCCTGGGACAGGGGACGGCGGGGAGCTGTTTTTT
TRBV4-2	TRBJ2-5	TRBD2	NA	CASSQDPGTGGTQYF	TGTGCCAGCAGCCAAGATCCCGGGACGGGAGGGACCCAGTACTTC
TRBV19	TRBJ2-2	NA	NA	CASSMGTLAVRGELFF	TGTGCCAGTAGTATGGGGACACTGGCTGTTCGCGGGGAGCTGTTTTTT
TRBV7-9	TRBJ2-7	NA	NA	CASSLAAGDEQYF	TGTGCCAGCAGCTTAGCGGCTGGGGACGAGCAGTACTTC
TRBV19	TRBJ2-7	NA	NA	CASSRTVTSGGGSYEQYF	TGTGCCAGTAGTCGGACAGTAACCTCGGGGGGAGGCTCCTACGAGCAGTACTTC
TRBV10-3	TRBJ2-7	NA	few	CAISTEAHEQYF	TGTGCCATCAGCACAGAGGCCCACGAGCAGTACTTC
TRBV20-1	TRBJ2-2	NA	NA	CSTGTPNTGELFF	TGCAGCACCGGGACTCCGAACACCGGGGAGCTGTTTTTT
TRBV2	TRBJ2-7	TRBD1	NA	CASSDPGGYEQYF	TGTGCCAGCAGTGACCCAGGGGGCTACGAGCAGTACTTC
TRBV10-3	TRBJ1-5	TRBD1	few	CAIRGGQGVGNQPQHF	TGTGCCATCAGGGGAGGACAGGGTGTTGGCAATCAGCCCCAGCATTTT
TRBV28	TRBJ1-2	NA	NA	CASSSSASGGYTF	TGTGCCAGCAGTTCCTCGGCCTCCGGTGGCTACACCTTC
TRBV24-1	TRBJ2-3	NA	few	CATSESGPRGDTQYF	TGTGCCACCAGTGAATCGGGACCCCGGGGAGATACGCAGTATTTT
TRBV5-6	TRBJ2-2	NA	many	CASIPWGNPVGELFF	TGTGCCAGCATCCCTTGGGGCAACCCTGTCGGGGAGCTGTTTTTT
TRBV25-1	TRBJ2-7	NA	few	CASSESNRFDEQYF	TGTGCCAGCAGTGAATCCAACAGGTTCGACGAGCAGTACTTC
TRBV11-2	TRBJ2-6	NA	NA	CASRWASGANVLTF	TGTGCCAGCAGGTGGGCATCTGGGGCCAACGTCCTGACTTTC
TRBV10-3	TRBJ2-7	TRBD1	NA	CAIKPGQGAHEQYF	TGTGCCATCAAGCCGGGACAGGGGGCCCACGAGCAGTACTTC
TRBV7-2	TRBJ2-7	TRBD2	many	CASSLGLAGGLDEQYF	TGTGCCAGCAGCTTAGGCCTAGCGGGAGGGTTAGACGAGCAGTACTTC
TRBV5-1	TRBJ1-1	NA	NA	CASSKGTDLVGAEAFF	TGCGCCAGCAGCAAAGGGACCGACCTCGTTGGTGCTGAAGCTTTCTTT
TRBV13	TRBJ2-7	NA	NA	CASRQGGEQYF	TGTGCCAGCCGGCAGGGAGGTGAGCAGTACTTC
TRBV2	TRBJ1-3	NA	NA	CASKREPSTDTIYF	TGTGCCAGCAAAAGAGAACCCTCCACGGACACCATATATTTT
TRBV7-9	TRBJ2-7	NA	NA	CASSESGSSTYEQYF	TGTGCCAGCAGCGAGTCGGGGAGCAGCACCTACGAGCAGTACTTC